These T cell receptor beta chains were read from a single sample in a study of radiotherapy plus CTLA-4 blockade in lung cancer. Here immunoSEQ multiplex PCR was the method, and the copy in TCRdb shows in-frame clones only, minus some. The repertoire holds 55,000 to 70,000 clones, with around 79% as singletons. This sample comprised peripheral blood, obtained from a patient treated with radiotherapy plus ipilimumab. These receptors all stem from a human donor with non-small cell lung cancer who had a complete response to radiotherapy plus ipilimumab. Both conserved end residues are part of each CDR3. D genes are given only for firm matches. Some rows have no size entry. The others give once, few or many, or a class for an expanded clone.

v_call: TRBV19; clone_size: NA; j_call: TRBJ1-1; d_call: TRBD1; cdr3_nt: TGTGCCAGTAGTATGACAGGGGGTACTGGTTTCTTT; cdr3_aa: CASSMTGGTGFF
v_call: TRBV7-2; clone_size: NA; j_call: TRBJ1-2; d_call: NA; cdr3_nt: TGTGCCAGCAAACCGGGGGGTTACGTCTATGGCTACACCTTC; cdr3_aa: CASKPGGYVYGYTF
v_call: TRBV7-7; clone_size: NA; j_call: TRBJ1-4; d_call: NA; cdr3_nt: TGTGCTAGCCCGGGACACCGTAATGAAAAACTGTTTTTT; cdr3_aa: CASPGHRNEKLFF
v_call: TRBV11-2; clone_size: few; j_call: TRBJ1-2; d_call: NA; cdr3_nt: TGTGCCAGCAGCTTAGATCTCGGACAGCGCTATGGCTACACCTTC; cdr3_aa: CASSLDLGQRYGYTF
v_call: TRBV29-1; clone_size: NA; j_call: TRBJ2-7; d_call: NA; cdr3_nt: TGCAGCGTGTCGGACTTGAGCTCCTACGAGCAGTACTTC; cdr3_aa: CSVSDLSSYEQYF
v_call: TRBV18; clone_size: once; j_call: TRBJ1-1; d_call: NA; cdr3_nt: TGTGCCAGCTCACCCTCGAGTGAAGCTTTCTTT; cdr3_aa: CASSPSSEAFF
v_call: TRBV5-6; clone_size: once; j_call: TRBJ1-6; d_call: NA; cdr3_nt: TGTGCCAGCAGCGCGACCAGGGGTTATACACCCCTCCACTTT; cdr3_aa: CASSATRGYTPLHF
v_call: TRBV4-1; clone_size: NA; j_call: TRBJ1-5; d_call: NA; cdr3_nt: TGCGCCAGCAGCCAAGGGGACATGAACGCCTTTCCGAGGCCCCAGCATTTT; cdr3_aa: CASSQGDMNAFPRPQHF
v_call: TRBV18; clone_size: NA; j_call: TRBJ1-5; d_call: TRBD1; cdr3_nt: TGTGCCAGCTCACGCGATCCGGGACAGGGTGGAGTCGGTCAGCCCCAGCATTTT; cdr3_aa: CASSRDPGQGGVGQPQHF
v_call: TRBV7-2; clone_size: NA; j_call: TRBJ2-2; d_call: NA; cdr3_nt: TGTGCCAGCAGCTTTACGGCTCCGGGCACCGGGGAGCTGTTTTTT; cdr3_aa: CASSFTAPGTGELFF
v_call: TRBV7-2; clone_size: NA; j_call: TRBJ2-1; d_call: TRBD1; cdr3_nt: TGTGCCAGCAGCGATGGGACAGGGTTCCATGAGCAGTTCTTC; cdr3_aa: CASSDGTGFHEQFF
v_call: TRBV19; clone_size: NA; j_call: TRBJ1-5; d_call: NA; cdr3_nt: TGTGCCAGTAGTATTGGTACCGTAGAAGAGCCCCAGCATTTT; cdr3_aa: CASSIGTVEEPQHF
v_call: TRBV5-6; clone_size: NA; j_call: TRBJ1-1; d_call: NA; cdr3_nt: TGTGCCAGCAGGACGGTTCGCAGGAACACTGAAGCCTTCTTT; cdr3_aa: CASRTVRRNTEAFF
v_call: TRBV11-2; clone_size: NA; j_call: TRBJ2-3; d_call: TRBD2; cdr3_nt: TGTGCCAGCAGCCCCACGGGGGGGCACACAGATACGCAGTATTTT; cdr3_aa: CASSPTGGHTDTQYF
v_call: TRBV11-2; clone_size: NA; j_call: TRBJ2-3; d_call: NA; cdr3_nt: TGTGCCAGCAGGTCCAGTAGCACAGATACGCAGTATTTT; cdr3_aa: CASRSSSTDTQYF
v_call: TRBV10-1; clone_size: NA; j_call: TRBJ2-4; d_call: TRBD1; cdr3_nt: TGCGCCAGCAGTGAGTCGGGCAGGGGGTCCAAAAACATTCAGTACTTC; cdr3_aa: CASSESGRGSKNIQYF
v_call: TRBV27; clone_size: NA; j_call: TRBJ1-5; d_call: NA; cdr3_nt: TGTGCCAGCAGTTTCTCGACCCAGGGTGATCAGCCCCAGCATTTT; cdr3_aa: CASSFSTQGDQPQHF
v_call: TRBV9; clone_size: NA; j_call: TRBJ2-3; d_call: TRBD2; cdr3_nt: TGTGCCAGCAGCGCGGGGGGGAATACGCAGTATTTT; cdr3_aa: CASSAGGNTQYF
v_call: TRBV4-1; clone_size: NA; j_call: TRBJ2-7; d_call: NA; cdr3_nt: TGCGCCAGCAGCCAACCAGGGGTCCCGCCGGGCGAGCAGTACTTC; cdr3_aa: CASSQPGVPPGEQYF
v_call: TRBV4-3; clone_size: few; j_call: TRBJ2-5; d_call: NA; cdr3_nt: TGCGCCAGCAGCCAAGCGGGATCCGAGACCCAGTACTTC; cdr3_aa: CASSQAGSETQYF
v_call: TRBV7-9; clone_size: NA; j_call: TRBJ2-5; d_call: NA; cdr3_nt: TGTGCCAGCAGCTTAGGTGTCTATAACCAAGAGACCCAGTACTTC; cdr3_aa: CASSLGVYNQETQYF
v_call: TRBV9; clone_size: few; j_call: TRBJ1-2; d_call: TRBD1; cdr3_nt: TGTGCCAGCAGCGTAACCCTAAACTTAACAGGGGGCGGTGGCTACACCTTC; cdr3_aa: CASSVTLNLTGGGGYTF
v_call: TRBV2; clone_size: NA; j_call: TRBJ2-3; d_call: TRBD2; cdr3_nt: TGTGCCGTCGAGGGTGGCGGGGGGTTGGATACGCAGTATTTT; cdr3_aa: CAVEGGGGLDTQYF
v_call: TRBV25-1; clone_size: NA; j_call: TRBJ2-3; d_call: TRBD2; cdr3_nt: TGTGCCAGCAGCTGCCTAGCGGGAGGGGTTCACGGCACAGATACGCAGTATTTT; cdr3_aa: CASSCLAGGVHGTDTQYF
v_call: TRBV4-1; clone_size: NA; j_call: TRBJ1-1; d_call: NA; cdr3_nt: TGCGCCAGCAGCCAATCCAGGGGGAACACTGAAGCTTTCTTT; cdr3_aa: CASSQSRGNTEAFF
v_call: TRBV7-2; clone_size: NA; j_call: TRBJ2-1; d_call: NA; cdr3_nt: TGTGCCAGCAGCTTAGAAGGACACACCCAGTTCTTC; cdr3_aa: CASSLEGHTQFF
v_call: TRBV10-3; clone_size: NA; j_call: TRBJ2-1; d_call: NA; cdr3_nt: TGTGCCATCAGCCTAGGGGATCTCAATGAGCAGTTCTTC; cdr3_aa: CAISLGDLNEQFF
v_call: TRBV6-5; clone_size: NA; j_call: TRBJ2-5; d_call: TRBD2; cdr3_nt: TGTGCCAGCAGCCTACTAGCGGCTCAAGAGACCCAGTACTTC; cdr3_aa: CASSLLAAQETQYF
v_call: TRBV6-1; clone_size: NA; j_call: TRBJ2-1; d_call: TRBD2; cdr3_nt: TGTGCCAGCAGTGAGGGGGGACTAGCGGGCCCCAATGAGCAGTTCTTC; cdr3_aa: CASSEGGLAGPNEQFF
v_call: TRBV5-1; clone_size: few; j_call: TRBJ2-3; d_call: TRBD2; cdr3_nt: TGCGCCAGCAGCCCGCGAGGGACTAGCGGGGGGGCGTCTACGCAGTATTTT; cdr3_aa: CASSPRGTSGGASTQYF
v_call: TRBV4-1; clone_size: NA; j_call: TRBJ1-2; d_call: NA; cdr3_nt: TGCGCCAGCAGCCAAGATTTAGGGGGGCGGGGGCGAGACTATGGCTACACCTTC; cdr3_aa: CASSQDLGGRGRDYGYTF
v_call: TRBV7-2; clone_size: NA; j_call: TRBJ2-7; d_call: TRBD1; cdr3_nt: TGTGCCAGCAGTACCGGGTTAGGGGGCGCCTACGAGCAGTACTTC; cdr3_aa: CASSTGLGGAYEQYF
v_call: TRBV5-3; clone_size: NA; j_call: TRBJ2-1; d_call: NA; cdr3_nt: TGTGCCAGAATAACAAGCGGCAGGGGATCGTCTAATGAGCAGTTCTTC; cdr3_aa: CARITSGRGSSNEQFF
v_call: TRBV18; clone_size: NA; j_call: TRBJ2-3; d_call: NA; cdr3_nt: TGTGCCAGCTCACCACCGAGCGGTCGCACAGATACGCAGTATTTT; cdr3_aa: CASSPPSGRTDTQYF
v_call: TRBV18; clone_size: NA; j_call: TRBJ1-2; d_call: NA; cdr3_nt: TGTGCCAGCTCCTCCGAAGGAGGCAACTATGGCTACACCTTC; cdr3_aa: CASSSEGGNYGYTF
v_call: TRBV25-1; clone_size: NA; j_call: TRBJ2-3; d_call: TRBD2; cdr3_nt: TGTGCCAGCAATTTCGCGGGGGATACAGATACGCAGTATTTT; cdr3_aa: CASNFAGDTDTQYF
v_call: TRBV23-1; clone_size: NA; j_call: TRBJ1-3; d_call: NA; cdr3_nt: TGCGCCAGCAGTCGAGGGCAGCTTGTTTACTCTGGAAACACCATATATTTT; cdr3_aa: CASSRGQLVYSGNTIYF
v_call: TRBV4-3; clone_size: NA; j_call: TRBJ2-5; d_call: TRBD2; cdr3_nt: TGCGCCAGCAGCCGGTCCCCTCCCGGGACTAGCGGGAGGGCAGGGGAGACCCAGTACTTC; cdr3_aa: CASSRSPPGTSGRAGETQYF
v_call: TRBV7-2; clone_size: NA; j_call: TRBJ1-1; d_call: TRBD1; cdr3_nt: TGTGCCAGCAGCCAAGGGACAGGGGGCGGCACTGAAGCTTTCTTT; cdr3_aa: CASSQGTGGGTEAFF
v_call: TRBV2; clone_size: NA; j_call: TRBJ1-2; d_call: NA; cdr3_nt: TGTGCCAGCAGCATAACCCCGGGGTATGGCTACACCTTC; cdr3_aa: CASSITPGYGYTF
v_call: TRBV30; clone_size: NA; j_call: TRBJ2-5; d_call: NA; cdr3_nt: TGTGCCTGGAGTAGGGGGGGCGAAACGGAGACCCAGTACTTC; cdr3_aa: CAWSRGGETETQYF
v_call: TRBV11-3; clone_size: NA; j_call: TRBJ1-1; d_call: NA; cdr3_nt: TGTGCCAGCAGCTTAGAGGAGGGAAAGGCTGAAGCTTTCTTT; cdr3_aa: CASSLEEGKAEAFF
v_call: TRBV7-7; clone_size: NA; j_call: TRBJ2-5; d_call: NA; cdr3_nt: TGTGCTAGCAGCTCCCTTGGGGAGGAGACCCAGTACTTC; cdr3_aa: CASSSLGEETQYF
v_call: TRBV7-8; clone_size: few; j_call: TRBJ1-5; d_call: NA; cdr3_nt: TGTGCCAGCAGCTTAAGAGAAGTTTCTCTTAGCAATCAGCCCCAGCATTTT; cdr3_aa: CASSLREVSLSNQPQHF